A selection of T cell receptor beta chains follows, all from one sample in a study of blood T cell repertoires in COVID-19. Profiling relied on immunoSEQ multiplex PCR, and the TCRdb table lists in-frame clones only, not all of them. Altogether about 70,000 clones are present, roughly 86% being singletons, with the ten largest covering approximately 0.8%. Sequencing was done on a sample of peripheral blood. The receptors come from a woman aged 70-85 years with acute or convalescent COVID-19. CDR3s include the opening cysteine and the closing phenylalanine or tryptophan. Each record gives: CDR3 protein, D gene, V gene, CDR3 length, J gene. D genes are given only for firm matches.

CDR3aa: CASTSDRDNGYTF
d_gene: TRBD1
v_gene: TRBV2
len: 13
j_gene: TRBJ1-2

CDR3aa: CAISDGGDTQYF
d_gene: NA
v_gene: TRBV10-3
len: 12
j_gene: TRBJ2-3

CDR3aa: CASRDSLNTEAFF
d_gene: NA
v_gene: TRBV6-5
len: 13
j_gene: TRBJ1-1

CDR3aa: CASSPGGVNYGYTF
d_gene: NA
v_gene: TRBV5-6
len: 14
j_gene: TRBJ1-2

CDR3aa: CASSAFGGSYEQYF
d_gene: NA
v_gene: TRBV2
len: 14
j_gene: TRBJ2-7

CDR3aa: CASSLKRGSSYEQYF
d_gene: TRBD2
v_gene: TRBV3-1/TRBV3-2
len: 15
j_gene: TRBJ2-7

CDR3aa: CSASSPGTSGRAHEQFF
d_gene: TRBD2
v_gene: TRBV20-1
len: 17
j_gene: TRBJ2-1

CDR3aa: CASSSGQGHGYTF
d_gene: TRBD1
v_gene: TRBV6-5
len: 13
j_gene: TRBJ1-2

CDR3aa: CASSQEKGFSGVEKLFF
d_gene: NA
v_gene: TRBV3-1/TRBV3-2
len: 17
j_gene: TRBJ1-4

CDR3aa: CASSRGDRGHYEQYF
d_gene: TRBD1
v_gene: TRBV18
len: 15
j_gene: TRBJ2-7

CDR3aa: CASSLGWDGEAEQYF
d_gene: NA
v_gene: TRBV7-2
len: 15
j_gene: TRBJ2-7

CDR3aa: CASSPPGAGNEKLFF
d_gene: NA
v_gene: TRBV5-6
len: 15
j_gene: TRBJ1-4

CDR3aa: CASSQTTGGNYGYTF
d_gene: TRBD1
v_gene: TRBV4-3
len: 15
j_gene: TRBJ1-2

CDR3aa: CASSTTAGGTEAFF
d_gene: TRBD1
v_gene: TRBV6-4
len: 14
j_gene: TRBJ1-1

CDR3aa: CASSLGQTSGGADTQYF
d_gene: TRBD2
v_gene: TRBV28
len: 17
j_gene: TRBJ2-3

CDR3aa: CAWSGRERTSTDTQYF
d_gene: NA
v_gene: TRBV30
len: 16
j_gene: TRBJ2-3

CDR3aa: CASSLVAGETQYF
d_gene: NA
v_gene: TRBV5-6
len: 13
j_gene: TRBJ2-5

CDR3aa: CASSFGPQGSYGYTF
d_gene: NA
v_gene: TRBV28
len: 15
j_gene: TRBJ1-2

CDR3aa: CASSQTALSSYEQYF
d_gene: NA
v_gene: TRBV28
len: 15
j_gene: TRBJ2-7

CDR3aa: CASSSTRGPQETQYF
d_gene: TRBD1
v_gene: TRBV7-7
len: 15
j_gene: TRBJ2-5

CDR3aa: CASSYSNRDTEAFF
d_gene: NA
v_gene: TRBV6-5
len: 14
j_gene: TRBJ1-1

CDR3aa: CASSQAGGGSYEQYF
d_gene: TRBD1
v_gene: TRBV4-1
len: 15
j_gene: TRBJ2-7

CDR3aa: CASSLSPGQGVAGELFF
d_gene: TRBD1
v_gene: TRBV5-5
len: 17
j_gene: TRBJ2-2

CDR3aa: CAWSVGSSGATETQYF
d_gene: NA
v_gene: TRBV30
len: 16
j_gene: TRBJ2-5

CDR3aa: CASSLNGQGDAEQYF
d_gene: TRBD1
v_gene: TRBV5-1
len: 15
j_gene: TRBJ2-7

CDR3aa: CASSLDRDSHYTGELFF
d_gene: NA
v_gene: TRBV11-3
len: 17
j_gene: TRBJ2-2

CDR3aa: CASSKAKRGGTQYF
d_gene: NA
v_gene: TRBV21-1
len: 14
j_gene: TRBJ2-3

CDR3aa: CASRRQGSEQFF
d_gene: TRBD1
v_gene: TRBV28
len: 12
j_gene: TRBJ2-1

CDR3aa: CASSTTGNQPQHF
d_gene: NA
v_gene: TRBV6-5
len: 13
j_gene: TRBJ1-5

CDR3aa: CASRGIGSGANVLTF
d_gene: NA
v_gene: TRBV6-6
len: 15
j_gene: TRBJ2-6

CDR3aa: CASSSGQLYEQYF
d_gene: TRBD1
v_gene: TRBV27
len: 13
j_gene: TRBJ2-7

CDR3aa: CSVEEAGMGYF
d_gene: NA
v_gene: TRBV29-1
len: 11
j_gene: TRBJ2-5

CDR3aa: CASSLESGKRENYEQYF
d_gene: NA
v_gene: TRBV5-1
len: 17
j_gene: TRBJ2-7

CDR3aa: CSVRTAKGHYSQETQYF
d_gene: NA
v_gene: TRBV29-1
len: 17
j_gene: TRBJ2-5

CDR3aa: CSVEDRGLGTEAFF
d_gene: TRBD1
v_gene: TRBV29-1
len: 14
j_gene: TRBJ1-1

CDR3aa: CASSESREVRGEQFF
d_gene: NA
v_gene: TRBV6-1
len: 15
j_gene: TRBJ2-1

CDR3aa: CASSIVGRVVRGTEAFF
d_gene: NA
v_gene: TRBV19
len: 17
j_gene: TRBJ1-1

CDR3aa: CASSYRRQGPYEQYF
d_gene: NA
v_gene: TRBV7-8
len: 15
j_gene: TRBJ2-7

CDR3aa: CATSDPGSGSFGYEQYF
d_gene: TRBD2
v_gene: TRBV24-1
len: 17
j_gene: TRBJ2-7

CDR3aa: CASSEQAISTDTQYF
d_gene: NA
v_gene: TRBV9
len: 15
j_gene: TRBJ2-3

CDR3aa: CASRPPRQLKAIYF
d_gene: NA
v_gene: TRBV12-2
len: 14
j_gene: TRBJ1-3

CDR3aa: CASSPRTSAREQYF
d_gene: TRBD2
v_gene: TRBV6-5
len: 14
j_gene: TRBJ2-7

CDR3aa: CASSRGRGANEKLFF
d_gene: NA
v_gene: TRBV3-1/TRBV3-2
len: 15
j_gene: TRBJ1-4

CDR3aa: CASTSPSGAYEQYF
d_gene: NA
v_gene: TRBV7-8
len: 14
j_gene: TRBJ2-7

CDR3aa: CSGHRVTEAFF
d_gene: NA
v_gene: TRBV29-1
len: 11
j_gene: TRBJ1-1